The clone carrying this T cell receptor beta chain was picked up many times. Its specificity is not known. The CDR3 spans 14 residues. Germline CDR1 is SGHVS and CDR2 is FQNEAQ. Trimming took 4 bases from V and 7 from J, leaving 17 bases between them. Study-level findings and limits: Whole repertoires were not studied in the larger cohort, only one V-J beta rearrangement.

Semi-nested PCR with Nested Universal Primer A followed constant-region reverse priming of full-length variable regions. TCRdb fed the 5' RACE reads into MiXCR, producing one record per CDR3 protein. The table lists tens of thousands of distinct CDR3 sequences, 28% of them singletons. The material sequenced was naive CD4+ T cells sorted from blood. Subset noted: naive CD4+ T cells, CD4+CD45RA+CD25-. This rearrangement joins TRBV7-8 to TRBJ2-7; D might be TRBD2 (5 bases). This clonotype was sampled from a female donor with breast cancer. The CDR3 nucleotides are TGTGCCAGCAGCTCCAGCGGTCCCAGCCGGGAGCAGTACTTC. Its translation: CASSSSGPSREQYF.